The 30 T cell receptor beta chains below come from one sample, sequenced in a study of blood T cells in healthy people across ages. Through a sample-barcoded 5' primer and a J-beta primer mix, a second PCR was run for roughly 6 to 11 cycles. TCRdb re-derived calls from the 5' RACE reads in MiXCR, one entry per CDR3 protein. This table has hundreds of thousands of distinct CDR3 sequences, approximately 22% appearing once. The sample was blood. Source of these receptors: a man in his 70s in good health.

The chain couples TRBV7-2 to TRBJ2-1; TRBD2 matches at 13 bases. The CDR3 loop spans 15 amino acids. V lost 3 bases to trimming and J lost 7 bases; unmatched junction nucleotides: 3. CDR1 and CDR2 (germline): SGHTA, FQGNSA. In DNA, the CDR3 is TGTGCCAGCAGCTTCCCGACTAGCGGGGGGAATGAGCAGTTCTTC. Its translation is CASSFPTSGGNEQFF.

The chain couples TRBV7-2 to TRBJ2-6; TRBD2 matches 7 bases. V was clipped by 7 bases and J by 4 bases; unmatched bases: 7. The CDR3 has 15 residues. Germline-derived CDR1 and CDR2 are SGHTA and FQGNSA. In DNA, the CDR3 is TGTGCCAGCACCCTGAGGGAGGGGGGGGCCAACGTCCTGACTTTC. This codes for CASTLREGGANVLTF.

This clonotype was seen a few times. Without the conserved terminal phenylalanine or tryptophan, this CDR3 likely stems from a read error. The chain recombines TRBV20-1 with TRBJ2-5; TRBD2 aligns across 13 bases. The germline gives CDR1 DFQATT, CDR2 SNEGSKA (reference sequence). After removal of 3 bases from V and 6 bases from J, the junction contained 13 bases not matched to a gene. The CDR3 spans 17 residues. CDR3: CSASDPPRTSGSKTQYL. The CDR3 DNA reads TGCAGTGCTAGTGATCCCCCCAGGACTAGCGGGAGTAAGACCCAGTACCTC.

This clonotype was seen a handful of times. This sequence joins TRBV20-1 and TRBJ2-1; 8 bases line up with TRBD2. The germline CDR1 and CDR2 sequences are DFQATT and SNEGSKA (reference sequence). The ends lost 3 bases at V and 2 bases at J; junction bases unmatched: 3. The CDR3 contains 14 residues. CDR3 sequence: CSARSGGAYNEQFF. The CDR3 DNA is TGCAGTGCTAGGTCGGGAGGGGCCTACAATGAGCAGTTCTTC.

The rearrangement links TRBV13 to TRBJ2-1; TRBD2 matches 8 bases. The better agreement between TRBJ2-7 and the DNA end casts doubt on the J call. The length of the CDR3 is 17 residues. CDR1 is PRHDT, CDR2 FYEKMQ, per germline (reference sequence). CDR3 DNA: TGTGCCAGCAGCTTGTACGGGACTAGGGAAGAAGGGTACGAGCAGTACTTC. It specifies CASSLYGTREEGYEQYF.

V usage is TRBV7-2 and J usage is TRBJ1-6; D uncertain. This CDR3 is built from 15 residues. Germline values: CDR1 SGHTA, CDR2 FQGNSA. V was trimmed by 2 bases and J by 7 bases, leaving 12 bases between them. This CDR3 is CASSLTRILNSPLHF. CDR3 nucleotide sequence: TGTGCCAGCAGCTTAACCAGGATTCTAAATTCACCCCTCCACTTT.

The chain recombines TRBV7-9 with TRBJ2-3; 11 bases map to TRBD2. This CDR3 is built from 16 residues. The junction had 7 bases not matched to a gene; V was cut back by 2 bases and J by 6 bases. Germline values: CDR1 SEHNR, CDR2 FQNEAQ (reference sequence). The CDR3, as DNA: TGTGCCAGCAGCTTATTCCTAGCGGGGGGATCCGATACGCAGTATTTT. It translates to CASSLFLAGGSDTQYF. The full variable domain, its missing parts supplied by reference TRBV7-9 and TRBJ2-3, is DTGVSQNPRHKITKRGQNVTFRCDPISEHNRLYWYRQTLGQGPEFLTYFQNEAQLEKSRLLSDRFSAERPKGSFSTLEIQRTEQGDSAMYLCASSLFLAGGSDTQYFGPGTRLTVL.

V is TRBV6-4 and J is TRBJ1-1, with D maybe TRBD1 (6 bases). The CDR3 is 13 amino acids. Deletions cut 7 bases from V and 2 bases from J, with 11 bases between. Germline V lookup: CDR1 MRHNA, CDR2 SNTAGT. DNA for the CDR3: TGTGCCAGCACGGCGGGGGGCAACACTGAAGCTTTCTTT. Translating it yields CASTAGGNTEAFF.

In this sample, this clonotype turned up a few times. The rearrangement joins TRBV7-6 to TRBJ1-3; D not resolved. This CDR3 region has 15 residues. Germline V gene lookup returns CDR1 SGHVS and CDR2 FNYEAQ. V was cut by 0 bases and J by 2 bases, with 8 bases left in between. This chain's CDR3 is CASSLAHGAGNTIYF. CDR3 sequence (DNA): TGTGCCAGCAGCTTAGCGCATGGAGCTGGAAACACCATATATTTT. The full variable domain, its missing parts supplied by reference TRBV7-6 and TRBJ1-3, is GAGVSQSPRYKVTKRGQDVALRCDPISGHVSLYWYRQALGQGPEFLTYFNYEAQQDKSGLPNDRFSAERPEGSISTLTIQRTEQRDSAMYRCASSLAHGAGNTIYFGEGSWLTVV.

This clonotype was seen a single time. The chain couples TRBV6-2 or TRBV6-3 to TRBJ1-4; 8 bases align to TRBD1. The V gene's germline CDR1 is MNHEY and CDR2 SVGEGT. This CDR3 is 17 amino acids long. The ends lost 2 bases at V and 4 bases at J; junction bases unmatched: 9. CDR3 sequence (DNA): TGTGCCAGCAGTTACGGCCCCGGGACAGGCGATAATGAAAAACTGTTTTTT. As protein: CASSYGPGTGDNEKLFF.

The chain uses TRBV6-5 and TRBJ1-6; D possibly corresponds to TRBD1 (5 bases). Trimming took 0 bases from V and 10 from J, leaving 13 bases between them. The CDR3 covers 15 residues. Germline V lookup: CDR1 MNHEY, CDR2 SVGAGI. The CDR3 bases are TGTGCCAGCAGTTACTCCTTACAGGTTGAGTCACCCCTCCACTTT. Its translation is CASSYSLQVESPLHF.

The sample holds a few counts of this clonotype. J is TRBJ1-4 and V is TRBV29-1; possibly TRBD1 for D (5 bases). V was clipped by 7 bases and J by 4 bases, with 16 bases between them. CDR1 and CDR2 from the germline V gene are SQVTM and ANQGSEA. CDR3 length equals 14 residues. CDR3 in DNA: TGCAGCGCCAGCCAGGGAGCAGATAATGAAAAACTGTTTTTT. Amino acids: CSASQGADNEKLFF.

This clonotype was seen a handful of times. DNA for the CDR3: TGTGCCAGCAGCCCGGGACGCCACAATCAGCCCCAGCATTTT. Protein sequence: CASSPGRHNQPQHF. The rearrangement uses TRBV3-1 and TRBJ1-5, with a weak D call TRBD1 (5 bases). Germline CDR1 and CDR2: LGHDT and YNNKEL (reference sequence). There are 14 residues in the CDR3. The V gene lost 4 bases and the J gene lost 3 bases, with 10 bases spanning the gap.

Details on this clonotype: Since a much larger clone is just one base distant, this may be a read error. The chain recombines TRBV12-3 or TRBV12-4 with TRBJ1-2; D unresolved. The CDR3 is 12 amino acids. CDR3 sequence reads: CVSSFPMRGYTF. CDR3 bases: TGTGTCAGCAGTTTTCCCATGCGTGGCTACACCTTC.

This sequence joins TRBV2 and TRBJ2-7; D is possibly TRBD1 (6 bases). Per the germline V gene, CDR1 is SNHLY and CDR2 is FYNNEI. V lost 7 bases and J 3 bases, leaving 16 bases between the germline ends. This CDR3 region has 14 residues. The chain's CDR3 is CASNLGQLDYEQYF. In DNA, the CDR3 is TGTGCCAGCAATCTGGGACAACTCGACTACGAGCAGTACTTC.

This clonotype was recorded only once. In DNA, the CDR3 is TGCAGCGCGAGGACAGGGGCCTACGAGCAGTACGTC. Translated: CSARTGAYEQYV. This chain joins TRBV29-1 and TRBJ2-5, with TRBD1 matching 9 bases. The J call may be mistaken, given a closer DNA end match to TRBJ2-7. The CDR3 has 12 amino acids. Germline V lookup: CDR1 SQVTM, CDR2 ANQGSEA.

A note on this clonotype: Since the CDR3 does not end with the conserved phenylalanine or tryptophan, this likely comes from a read error. This chain links TRBV29-1 with TRBJ2-7; 8 bases fit TRBD2. The germline V gene has CDR1 SQVTM and CDR2 ANQGSEA. Trimming took 7 bases from V and 7 from J; bases not matched to a gene: 6. The CDR3 has 11 amino acids. CDR3 sequence: CSARREGEQYA. The CDR3 DNA follows: TGCAGCGCACGACGGGAGGGTGAGCAGTACGCC.

This clonotype was seen a handful of times. The CDR3 DNA reads TGTGCCAGCAGTTTACTCAGGGGTAATGAAAAACTGTTTTTT. This sequence encodes CASSLLRGNEKLFF. The chain combines TRBV12-3 or TRBV12-4 with TRBJ1-4, with a possible D match to TRBD1 (6 bases). The CDR3 contains 14 residues. V was trimmed by 2 bases and J by 4 bases, leaving 8 bases between them.

The table lists this clonotype with a few counts. The genes are TRBV5-1 and TRBJ2-5; TRBD1 aligns across 7 bases. The junction had 4 bases not matched to a gene; V was cut back by 0 bases and J by 5 bases. Germline V gene sequence: CDR1 SGHRS, CDR2 YFSETQ. The CDR3 length is 14 residues. CDR3 residues: CASSLEGARETQYF. For the CDR3, the DNA is TGCGCCAGCAGCTTGGAGGGGGCAAGGGAGACCCAGTACTTC.

The chain has TRBV5-1 and TRBJ2-7, with 11 bases lining up with TRBD1. V trimming: 3 bases; J trimming: 1 base; junction bases outside the gene matches: 6. The CDR3 has 16 residues. Germline lookup yields CDR1 SGHRS and CDR2 YFSETQ. CDR3 nucleotides: TGCGCCAGCAGCTCCGGACAGGGGGCGCGGTCCTACGAGCAGTACTTC. Amino acids: CASSSGQGARSYEQYF.

The J gene is TRBJ2-3, the V gene TRBV27, with TRBD2 as a possible D gene (6 bases). Germline CDR1 reads MNHEY; CDR2 reads SMNVEV (reference sequence). V lost 6 bases, J lost 7 bases, and 8 bases lay in between. The CDR3 contains 11 residues. CDR3 region: CASSGRNTQYF. The CDR3 DNA follows: TGTGCCAGCAGCGGGAGAAATACGCAGTATTTT.

V usage is TRBV27 and J usage is TRBJ2-5; TRBD2 aligns across 9 bases. CDR1 and CDR2 (germline): MNHEY, SMNVEV (reference sequence). The V and J ends lost 2 bases and 6 bases, in that order; junction bases with no gene match: 7. CDR3 length equals 15 residues. CDR3 loop: CASSLVAGAIKTQYF. CDR3 DNA sequence: TGTGCCAGCAGTTTAGTAGCGGGGGCCATTAAGACCCAGTACTTC.

This clonotype was counted between two and nine times. This chain uses TRBV19 with TRBJ2-5; D might be TRBD2 (5 bases). Germline V gene sequence: CDR1 LNHDA, CDR2 SQIVND (reference sequence). The CDR3 loop spans 13 amino acids. Deletions cut 5 bases from V and 7 bases from J, with 14 bases between. The CDR3 sequence is CASSLRPEGTQYF. CDR3 nucleotides: TGTGCCAGTAGTCTTCGTCCCGAGGGGACCCAGTACTTC.

The table lists this clonotype with a few counts. The chain combines TRBV6-4 with TRBJ2-7; unclear D gene. CDR1 MRHNA and CDR2 SNTAGT come from the germline V gene. The CDR3 is 13 amino acids. Trimming stripped 9 bases from V and 1 base from J, with 13 bases between. The CDR3 sequence: CARVAQRSYEQYF. Here the CDR3 DNA reads TGTGCCAGAGTGGCACAGCGATCCTACGAGCAGTACTTC.

This chain uses TRBV6-2 or TRBV6-3 with TRBJ2-5; D may correspond to TRBD1 or TRBD2 (5 bases each). Trimming left V 2 bases short and J 5 bases short, with 18 bases between. The CDR3 spans 16 residues. CDR1 and CDR2 from the germline V gene are MNHEY and SVGEGT. The CDR3 spells CASSYPPADSGETQYF. The DNA for the CDR3 is TGTGCCAGCAGTTACCCTCCAGCGGATTCAGGGGAGACCCAGTACTTC.

This clonotype was observed many times. The chain employs TRBV5-8 and TRBJ2-3; D is perhaps TRBD1 or TRBD2 (6 bases each). The germline CDR1 and CDR2 sequences are SGHTS and YDEGEE. V was trimmed by 3 bases and J by 0 bases, leaving 23 bases between them. The CDR3 sequence is 19 residues long. In DNA, the CDR3 is TGTGCCAGCAGCTCCCGACAGTTTCTCGGGGGCTCTAGCACAGATACGCAGTATTTT. Protein product: CASSSRQFLGGSSTDTQYF.

V is TRBV28 and J is TRBJ2-1; tentative D call: TRBD2 (6 bases). Trimming stripped 6 bases from V and 3 bases from J, with 15 bases between. CDR3 length equals 15 residues. Germline V gene data show CDR1 as MDHEN and CDR2 as SYDVKM. CDR3 DNA: TGTGCCAGCAGGGCAGGAGGGTCTGACTACAATGAGCAGTTCTTC. Translation gives CASRAGGSDYNEQFF.

In its sample, this clonotype was seen many times. The J gene is TRBJ2-3, the V gene TRBV12-3 or TRBV12-4, with D hard to call. This CDR3 region has 16 residues. The V end lost 2 bases, the J end lost 4 bases, and 16 bases lay between the germline ends. The CDR3 DNA is TGTGCCAGCAGTTTAAGGTCTACCCCGGTGGCAGATACGCAGTATTTT. It translates to CASSLRSTPVADTQYF.

This clonotype appeared a few times. The chain is built from TRBV7-2 and TRBJ2-3; 14 bases line up with TRBD2. Germline lookup yields CDR1 SGHTA and CDR2 FQGNSA. Trimming removed 5 bases from V and 5 bases from J; junction bases left unmatched: 3. This CDR3 has 15 residues. The CDR3 is CASSATSGGEDTQYF. CDR3 nucleotide sequence: TGTGCCAGCAGCGCGACTAGCGGGGGGGAAGATACGCAGTATTTT.

This clonotype was seen more than once but under ten times. The rearrangement joins TRBV18 to TRBJ2-2, with 7 bases that match TRBD2. The V gene end was trimmed by 3 bases and the J gene end by 6 bases; junction bases not matched to a gene: 1. Germline-derived CDR1 and CDR2 are KGHSH and LQKENI. CDR3 size: 13 residues. The CDR3 here is CASSPREAGELFF. The CDR3 bases are TGTGCCAGCTCACCCCGGGAGGCCGGGGAGCTGTTTTTT.